These 10 T cell receptor beta chains came from one sample sequenced in a study of identical twins. TCRdb re-analysed the 5' RACE reads in MiXCR, keeping a single row per CDR3 protein. The sample consists of about 500,000 distinct CDR3 sequences, approximately 15% of them appearing once. This same sample was also part of a study on yellow fever vaccine responses in identical twins.

Material: CD4+ T cells sorted from blood. These receptors were collected from a young woman in good health.

V and J are TRBV7-9 and TRBJ1-2, with no clear D. Germline values: CDR1 SEHNR, CDR2 FQNEAQ (reference sequence). V was pared by 5 bases and J by 5 bases, with 15 bases between. This CDR3 has 14 amino acids. The CDR3 DNA reads TGTGCCAGCAGCCCCCAGTCCGGGCAGTATGGCTACACCTTC. Its protein is CASSPQSGQYGYTF. The variable domain in full, with the rest retrieved from reference TRBV7-9 and TRBJ1-2, is DTGVSQNPRHKITKRGQNVTFRCDPISEHNRLYWYRQTLGQGPEFLTYFQNEAQLEKSRLLSDRFSAERPKGSFSTLEIQRTEQGDSAMYLCASSPQSGQYGYTFGSGTRLTVV.

This clonotype was found a few times. This sequence joins TRBV9 and TRBJ2-5; maybe TRBD2 (6 bases). V shed 0 bases and J shed 4 bases, with 16 bases lying between them. Looked up from germline, CDR1 is SGDLS and CDR2 is YYNGEE. There are 16 residues in the CDR3. The CDR3 here is CASSVGPGGVGETQYF. CDR3 nucleotide sequence: TGTGCCAGCAGCGTAGGGCCCGGCGGGGTCGGAGAGACCCAGTACTTC.

The chain recombines TRBV18 with TRBJ2-5; D gene ambiguous. The CDR3 totals 12 residues. V lost 6 bases and J 5 bases, leaving 10 bases between the germline ends. Germline V lookup: CDR1 KGHSH, CDR2 LQKENI. For the CDR3, the DNA is TGTGCCAGCTCTCCCGGTATGGAGACCCAGTACTTC. Its translation: CASSPGMETQYF.

Here the CDR3 DNA reads TGCGCCAGCAGTCTGGGTCAGGTCCAAAGGAGCTCCTACGAGCAGTACTTC. It translates to CASSLGQVQRSSYEQYF. This chain links TRBV5-1 with TRBJ2-7, with D unclear. This CDR3 has 17 amino acids. Germline CDR1 and CDR2: SGHRS and YFSETQ. Trimming took 5 bases from V and 0 from J, leaving 21 bases between them.

This clonotype was counted only a few times. V is TRBV19 and J is TRBJ1-1; no definite D call. CDR1 and CDR2 (germline): LNHDA, SQIVND (reference sequence). This CDR3 comprises 15 residues. The V end lost 3 bases, the J end lost 1 base, and 12 bases lay between the germline ends. The CDR3 sequence is CASSMMGIANTEAFF. CDR3 DNA sequence: TGTGCCAGTAGTATGATGGGAATCGCGAACACTGAAGCTTTCTTT.

The rearrangement links TRBV20-1 to TRBJ1-5, with D uncertain. CDR3 size: 15 residues. The germline V gene encodes CDR1 DFQATT and CDR2 SNEGSKA (reference sequence). Trimming removed 1 base from V and 2 bases from J, with 12 bases in between. The CDR3 sequence is CSARGRAGGNQPQHF. CDR3 DNA sequence: TGCAGTGCTAGAGGCCGGGCCGGGGGCAATCAGCCCCAGCATTTT.

This clonotype was seen many times. The V call is TRBV29-1, the J call TRBJ2-5; D tentatively fits TRBD1 or TRBD2 (5 bases each). V lost 2 bases and J lost 5, with 9 bases in between. This CDR3 region has 12 residues. CDR1 is SQVTM, CDR2 ANQGSEA, per germline. The CDR3 spells CSVERDAETQYF. Written as DNA, the CDR3 is TGCAGCGTTGAAAGGGACGCGGAGACCCAGTACTTC.

This clonotype was picked up a small number of times. The rearrangement joins TRBV6-1 to TRBJ2-5, with D possibly TRBD2 on 7 matching bases. Trimming left V 8 bases short and J 0 bases short, with 16 bases between. The V gene's germline CDR1 is MNHNS and CDR2 SASEGT. This CDR3 region has 15 residues. Here the CDR3 DNA reads TGTGCCAGCCTCGGGCGGGGGCAGGACCAAGAGACCCAGTACTTC. Protein product: CASLGRGQDQETQYF.

This clonotype was seen a few times. The gene calls are TRBV20-1 and TRBJ2-3, with 10 bases that match TRBD2. V dropped 3 bases and J dropped 3; count of bases not matched to a gene: 6. Per germline, CDR1 DFQATT and CDR2 SNEGSKA (reference sequence). The CDR3 has 15 residues. The CDR3 reads CSARIAGGGTDTQYF. The CDR3 coding sequence is TGCAGTGCTAGGATAGCGGGAGGCGGAACAGATACGCAGTATTTT.

This chain joins TRBV3-1 and TRBJ1-1, with D perhaps TRBD1 (6 bases). V was clipped by 1 base and J by 1 base, with 13 bases between them. The CDR3 length is 16 residues. Germline V gene lookup returns CDR1 LGHDT and CDR2 YNNKEL (reference sequence). Here the CDR3 reads CASSQAHRVGNTEAFF. In DNA, the CDR3 is TGTGCCAGCAGCCAAGCCCACAGGGTTGGGAACACTGAAGCTTTCTTT. The variable domain in full, with the rest retrieved from reference TRBV3-1 and TRBJ1-1, is DTAVSQTPKYLVTQMGNDKSIKCEQNLGHDTMYWYKQDSKKFLKIMFSYNNKELIINETVPNRFSPKSPDKAHLNLHINSLELGDSAVYFCASSQAHRVGNTEAFFGQGTRLTVV.